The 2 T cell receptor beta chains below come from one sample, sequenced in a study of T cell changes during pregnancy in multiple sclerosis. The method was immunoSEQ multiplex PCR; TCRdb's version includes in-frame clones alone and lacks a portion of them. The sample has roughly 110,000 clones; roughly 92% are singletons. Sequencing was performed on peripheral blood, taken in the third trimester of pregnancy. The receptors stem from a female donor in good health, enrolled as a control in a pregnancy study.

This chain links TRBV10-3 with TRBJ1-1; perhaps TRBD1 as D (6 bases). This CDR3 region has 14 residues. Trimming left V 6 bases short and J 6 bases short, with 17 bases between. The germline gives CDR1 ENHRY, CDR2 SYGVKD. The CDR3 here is CAIRPSQGPPEAFF. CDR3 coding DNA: TGTGCCATCAGACCAAGCCAGGGGCCTCCTGAAGCTTTCTTT.

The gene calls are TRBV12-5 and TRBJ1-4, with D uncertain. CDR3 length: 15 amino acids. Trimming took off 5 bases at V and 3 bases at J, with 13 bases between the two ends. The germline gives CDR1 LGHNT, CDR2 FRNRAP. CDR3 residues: CASGLERLANEKLFF. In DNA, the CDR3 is TGTGCTAGTGGTCTCGAGAGATTAGCTAATGAAAAACTGTTTTTT.